This T cell receptor (beta chain) was documented in a study of control samples from healthy donors and cancer patients. The sample holds one count of this clone. The CDR3 runs to 13 residues. Trimming took off 7 bases at V and 2 bases at J, with 15 bases between the two ends. Germline V gene lookup returns CDR1 SQVTM and CDR2 ANQGSEA. Libraries were prepared by immunoSEQ multiplex PCR; TCRdb keeps only in-frame clonotypes and omits some of them. The table lists tens of thousands of clones, around 90% of them singletons. The origin of this receptor is a man aged 50 to 59 with lung cancer. This sequence joins TRBV29-1 and TRBJ2-7, with D perhaps TRBD1 or TRBD2 (6 bases each). The sequenced sample was PBMCs. The CDR3 DNA is TGCAGCGGAGGGGGAGGATCAACCTACGAGCAGTACTTC. It specifies CSGGGGSTYEQYF.